These 2 T cell receptor beta chains share one sample of origin, sequenced in a study of blood T cell repertoires in COVID-19. The table came from immunoSEQ multiplex PCR; TCRdb's copy has only in-frame clones and leaves some out. The sample consists of 450,000 to 500,000 clones, 70% to 90% of them appearing once. The sequencing sample was made of peripheral blood. These receptors originate from a human donor in a cohort sampled during active COVID-19.

The chain links TRBV6-1 to TRBJ2-7, with D tentatively TRBD2 (7 bases). Germline assignment: CDR1 MNHNS and CDR2 SASEGT. Trimming took off 4 bases at V and 9 bases at J, with 25 bases between the two ends. CDR3 length: 16 amino acids. The CDR3 is CASSVGGGGPLSRQYF. The CDR3 DNA sequence: TGTGCCAGCAGTGTGGGAGGGGGGGGACCACTCTCAAGGCAGTACTTC.

DNA of the CDR3: TGTGCCAGCAGCCCAAGGGTGTCTAGCGGGGGGAAAGAGCAGTTCTTC. Encoded protein: CASSPRVSSGGKEQFF. The rearrangement joins TRBV3-1 (or the pseudogene TRBV3-2) to TRBJ2-1; 11 nucleotides line up with TRBD2. The CDR3 consists of 16 residues. V trimming: 4 bases; J trimming: 10 bases; junction bases outside the gene matches: 12. CDR1 and CDR2 (germline): LGHDT, YNNKEL (reference sequence).